The 15 T cell receptor beta chains in this list originate from one sample, sequenced in a study of cytomegalovirus exposure and HLA in healthy donors. PCR primers comprised 60 Vbeta and 13 Jbeta primers. Libraries were prepared by immunoSEQ multiplex PCR; TCRdb keeps only in-frame clonotypes and omits some of them. Among 65,000 to 90,000 clones listed, about two thirds were seen once. The sequencing input was PBMCs. Every receptor here comes from a woman aged 40 to 50 in good health and CMV-seropositive.

The chain has TRBV7-9 and TRBJ2-7, with TRBD1 matching over 7 bases. This CDR3 has 15 amino acids. Trimming at V came to 5 bases and at J to 3 bases, leaving 10 bases not matched to a gene. Germline loops: CDR1 SEHNR, CDR2 FQNEAQ (reference sequence). The chain's CDR3 is CASSAFRDSRYEQYF. CDR3 DNA: TGTGCCAGCAGCGCCTTCCGGGACAGCCGCTACGAGCAGTACTTC.

This clone was seen only once. This chain uses TRBV7-6 with TRBJ2-3; D may be TRBD1 (6 bases). Trimming took 5 bases from V and 6 from J, leaving 12 bases between them. The CDR3 contains 13 residues. Per the germline V gene, CDR1 is SGHVS and CDR2 is FNYEAQ. CDR3 in DNA: TGTGCCAGCAGCACAGGGTTCTTGGATACGCAGTATTTT. Translated, it gives CASSTGFLDTQYF.

The rearrangement joins TRBV25-1 to TRBJ1-4, with 7 bases fitting TRBD1. CDR1 MGHDK and CDR2 SYGVNS come from the germline V gene. The CDR3 contains 15 residues. V shed 5 bases and J 4 bases; nucleotides not matched to a gene: 7. CDR3 sequence: CASSPGTAYNEKLFF. For the CDR3, the DNA is TGTGCCAGCAGTCCCGGGACAGCCTATAATGAAAAACTGTTTTTT.

The V call is TRBV6-1, the J call TRBJ2-7, with a tentative D call TRBD1 (5 bases). V was shortened by 3 bases and J by 6 bases, with 9 bases between the two germline ends. Per germline, CDR1 MNHNS and CDR2 SASEGT. The CDR3 contains 12 residues. CDR3 residues: CASSDRDGEQYF. In DNA, the CDR3 is TGTGCCAGCAGTGACAGGGATGGCGAGCAGTACTTC.

The J gene is TRBJ1-2, the V gene TRBV7-9, with 7 nucleotides matching TRBD1. V lost 5 bases to trimming and J lost 4 bases; unmatched junction nucleotides: 7. Germline assignment: CDR1 SEHNR and CDR2 FQNEAQ (reference sequence). This CDR3 has 14 residues. The CDR3 is CASSRDWDSYGYTF. CDR3 DNA sequence: TGTGCCAGCAGCCGGGATTGGGACAGCTATGGCTACACCTTC.

The rearrangement joins TRBV15 to TRBJ1-5; no reliable D call. V was trimmed by 3 bases and J by 2 bases, leaving 11 bases between them. The germline gives CDR1 LNHNV, CDR2 YYDKDF (reference sequence). This CDR3 spans 15 amino acids. CDR3 residues: CATSRAGFGNQPQHF. The DNA for the CDR3 is TGTGCCACCAGCAGGGCGGGGTTCGGCAATCAGCCCCAGCATTTT.

The chain carries TRBV19 and TRBJ2-7; 9 nucleotides agree with TRBD2. The V and J ends lost 5 bases and 6 bases, in that order; junction bases with no gene match: 8. In germline, CDR1 is LNHDA, CDR2 SQIVND (reference sequence). The CDR3 covers 14 residues. The CDR3 DNA reads as TGTGCCAGTAGTGAAACCGCACTAGCGGGCGAGCAGTACTTC. This translates into CASSETALAGEQYF.

This sequence joins TRBV5-4 and TRBJ2-5; 8 bases line up with TRBD2. V shed 6 bases, J shed 4 bases, and the junction held 8 bases outside the gene matches. The germline V gene encodes CDR1 SGHNT and CDR2 YYREEE (reference sequence). The CDR3 totals 14 residues. CDR3 sequence: CASTNGGAGETQYF. The DNA for the CDR3 is TGTGCCAGCACCAACGGGGGGGCGGGAGAGACCCAGTACTTC. Full variable domain (outside the CDR3, taken from reference TRBV5-4 and TRBJ2-5): ETGVTQSPTHLIKTRGQQVTLRCSSQSGHNTVSWYQQALGQGPQFIFQYYREEENGRGNFPPRFSGLQFPNYSSELNVNALELDDSALYLCASTNGGAGETQYFGPGTRLLVL.

The V gene is TRBV4-1, the J gene TRBJ2-1, with D tentatively TRBD1 (6 bases). CDR3 length equals 16 residues. CDR1 is MGHRA and CDR2 is YSYEKL in the germline V gene. V was cut by 2 bases and J by 5 bases, with 16 bases left in between. CDR3 sequence reads: CASSQRTGQENNEQFF. DNA for the CDR3: TGCGCCAGCAGCCAAAGAACGGGACAAGAAAACAATGAGCAGTTCTTC.

This clone was observed a handful of times. The chain uses TRBV6-1 and TRBJ2-3; TRBD2 matches 9 bases. The CDR3 is 14 residues long. CDR1 and CDR2 (germline): MNHNS, SASEGT. V shed 5 bases and J 3 bases; nucleotides not matched to a gene: 3. CDR3 bases: TGTGCCAGCAGTCTTCTAGCGGGGACAGATACGCAGTATTTT. As protein: CASSLLAGTDTQYF.

V is TRBV6-6 and J is TRBJ1-5, with 7 nucleotides matching TRBD1. The germline CDR1 and CDR2 sequences are MNHNY and SVGAGI (reference sequence). The J segment lost 1 base and the V segment lost 8 bases, leaving 8 bases of the junction unmatched. CDR3 size: 15 residues. The CDR3 region has the DNA TGTGCCAGCGAAAACCCCAGGGGGAGCAATCAGCCCCAGCATTTT. Encoded protein: CASENPRGSNQPQHF.

This clone has just a few counts. The chain is built from TRBV25-1 and TRBJ2-7, with 8 bases lining up with TRBD1. This CDR3 is built from 16 residues. Germline lookup yields CDR1 MGHDK and CDR2 SYGVNS. Trimming cost V 4 bases and J 2 bases; bases outside gene matches: 10. CDR3 bases: TGTGCCAGCAGTGCCCAGAGACAGGGGCATACCTACGAGCAGTACTTC. It is translated as CASSAQRQGHTYEQYF.

V usage is TRBV19 and J usage is TRBJ1-6; maybe TRBD1 (6 bases). Germline V gene data show CDR1 as LNHDA and CDR2 as SQIVND (reference sequence). The ends were cut back, 4 bases at V and 6 bases at J, with 13 bases in the middle. CDR3 size: 15 residues. In DNA, the CDR3 is TGTGCCAGTAGTACGCGCGGCAGGGGTAATTCACCCCTCCACTTT. It translates to CASSTRGRGNSPLHF.

The chain recombines TRBV9 with TRBJ2-7; D ambiguous. V lost 1 base and J 5 bases, leaving 10 bases between the germline ends. CDR3 length: 13 amino acids. Germline V gene sequence: CDR1 SGDLS, CDR2 YYNGEE. CDR3 sequence (DNA): TGTGCCAGCAGCGTAAACAGTGCCCACGAGCAGTACTTC. Its translation: CASSVNSAHEQYF.

This chain joins TRBV27 and TRBJ1-1, with D maybe TRBD1 (6 bases). The CDR3 loop spans 16 amino acids. Germline V gene data show CDR1 as MNHEY and CDR2 as SMNVEV (reference sequence). Trimming removed 3 bases at V and 1 base at J, with 15 bases between. The CDR3 spells CASSFRVRGGNTEAFF. The DNA for the CDR3 is TGTGCCAGCAGTTTTCGGGTACGAGGGGGGAACACTGAAGCTTTCTTT.